This passage covers 29 T cell receptor beta chains from one sample sequenced in a study of PD-1 blockade in classical Hodgkin lymphoma. The time point was: cycle 4 day 1 (C4D1), after five to seven weeks of nivolumab. Autologous stem cell transplantation was followed by relapse in every patient, and brentuximab vedotin exposure varied. Here immunoSEQ multiplex PCR was the method, and the copy in TCRdb shows in-frame clones only, minus some. The sample lists approximately 30,000 clones, around 72% occurring once. Sequences were derived from peripheral blood mononuclear cells (PBMCs), sampled before the fourth cycle of nivolumab. Receptor source: a human donor with classical Hodgkin lymphoma.

This clone has a single count. The chain recombines TRBV6-5 with TRBJ2-3; no reliable D call. V was pared by 6 bases and J by 0 bases, with 7 bases between. The CDR3 contains 13 residues. Germline V gene sequence: CDR1 MNHEY, CDR2 SVGAGI. CDR3 in amino acids: CASSLTSTDTQYF. CDR3 bases: TGTGCCAGCAGCCTTACAAGCACAGATACGCAGTATTTT.

The V gene is TRBV5-8, the J gene TRBJ2-3; TRBD2 is a possible D gene (5 bases). This CDR3 is built from 16 residues. Deletions cut 4 bases from V and 0 bases from J, with 15 bases between. Per the germline V gene, CDR1 is SGHTS and CDR2 is YDEGEE. The CDR3 spells CASSLLGGWSTDTQYF. The CDR3 nucleotides are TGTGCCAGCAGCCTCCTAGGCGGGTGGAGCACAGATACGCAGTATTTT.

The chain couples TRBV4-1 to TRBJ2-3, with unresolved D. The CDR3 length is 16 residues. Trimming left V 1 base short and J 0 bases short, with 11 bases between. Germline loops: CDR1 MGHRA, CDR2 YSYEKL. CDR3 region: CASSQGFGPSTDTQYF. DNA of the CDR3: TGCGCCAGCAGCCAAGGATTTGGGCCAAGCACAGATACGCAGTATTTT.

This clone showed up just once. The rearrangement links TRBV7-8 to TRBJ2-7, with a weak D call TRBD1 (6 bases). The CDR3 contains 14 residues. CDR1 and CDR2 from the germline V gene are SGHVS and FQNEAQ. The V and J ends lost 5 bases and 6 bases respectively, with 17 bases between them. The CDR3 nucleotides are TGTGCCAGCAGCGCCTCAGGGGCGCAGGTCGAGCAGTACTTC. Translation: CASSASGAQVEQYF.

There are a few counts of this clone. This chain joins TRBV5-1 and TRBJ1-4, with 8 bases aligning to TRBD1. V shed 4 bases, J shed 8 bases, and the junction held 10 bases outside the gene matches. The CDR3 consists of 15 residues. Germline V gene sequence: CDR1 SGHRS, CDR2 YFSETQ. The CDR3 DNA sequence: TGCGCCAGCAGCCCCGGAGGACAGGGAGGCGAAAAACTGTTTTTT. Its protein product is CASSPGGQGGEKLFF.

This sequence joins TRBV7-3 and TRBJ2-1; unclear D gene. CDR1 SGHTA and CDR2 FQGTGA come from the germline V gene. Trimming removed 3 bases at V and 9 bases at J, with 15 bases between. CDR3 size: 14 residues. The CDR3 region is CASSFVSSSPEQFF. In DNA, the CDR3 is TGTGCCAGCAGCTTTGTCAGTTCGAGCCCTGAGCAGTTCTTC.

The chain has TRBV4-3 and TRBJ1-1; tentative D call: TRBD1 (6 bases). This CDR3 comprises 16 residues. CDR1 and CDR2 from the germline V gene are LGHNA and YSLEER. V dropped 1 base and J dropped 3 bases, with 15 bases sitting between them. The CDR3: CASSQAWGRDDTEAFF. DNA for the CDR3: TGCGCCAGCAGCCAAGCGTGGGGGCGGGACGACACTGAAGCTTTCTTT.

This clone was observed a handful of times. This chain links TRBV18 with TRBJ1-1; unclear D gene. The CDR3 consists of 14 residues. Looked up from germline, CDR1 is KGHSH and CDR2 is LQKENI. V was cut by 3 bases and J by 2 bases, with 10 bases left in between. The CDR3 nucleotides read TGTGCCAGCTCACCGGGAGGTGTTAACACTGAAGCTTTCTTT. Translating gives CASSPGGVNTEAFF.

This chain links TRBV7-8 with TRBJ1-2; 9 positions agree with TRBD1. The trim removed 1 base at V and 4 bases at J, leaving 13 bases unmatched. The CDR3 covers 18 residues. Germline V lookup: CDR1 SGHVS, CDR2 FQNEAQ. The CDR3 sequence is CASSLVGTGSTYGYGYTF. The CDR3 bases are TGTGCCAGCAGCTTAGTGGGGACAGGGTCCACTTATGGCTATGGCTACACCTTC.

V and J are TRBV7-6 and TRBJ2-7; D may match TRBD1 or TRBD2 (5 bases each). Per germline, CDR1 SGHVS and CDR2 FNYEAQ. This CDR3 comprises 15 residues. The V end lost 1 base, the J end lost 2 bases, and 12 bases lay between the germline ends. CDR3 sequence (DNA): TGTGCCAGCAGCTTAGGCGTAGGGACGCCCTACGAGCAGTACTTC. Translation: CASSLGVGTPYEQYF.

The V and J genes are TRBV7-9 and TRBJ2-1, with TRBD2 identical over 11 bases. Germline V gene data show CDR1 as SEHNR and CDR2 as FQNEAQ (reference sequence). The CDR3 is made up of 17 amino acids. J gave up 3 bases and V 5 bases, and 9 bases lay outside the gene matches. The CDR3 spells CASSPRGLAGDYNEQFF. The CDR3 DNA is TGTGCCAGCAGCCCGAGAGGACTAGCGGGCGACTACAATGAGCAGTTCTTC.

This clone appeared a few times. The chain couples TRBV7-9 to TRBJ1-1; D uncertain. CDR1 and CDR2 (germline): SEHNR, FQNEAQ (reference sequence). V was trimmed by 3 bases and J by 3 bases, leaving 11 bases between them. CDR3 length: 14 residues. The CDR3 DNA follows: TGTGCCAGCAGCTTCAGCCTGGGGTACACTGAAGCTTTCTTT. This encodes CASSFSLGYTEAFF.

The rearrangement uses TRBV28 and TRBJ2-7; 7 positions match TRBD1. The V segment lost 6 bases and the J segment 3 bases; nucleotides outside the gene matches: 20. Per the germline V gene, CDR1 is MDHEN and CDR2 is SYDVKM. The CDR3 is 18 amino acids. CDR3 sequence reads: CASSSVTGESGTDYEQYF. The CDR3 DNA reads as TGTGCCAGCAGCTCGGTCACAGGGGAGTCGGGAACAGACTACGAGCAGTACTTC.

The V gene is TRBV4-3, the J gene TRBJ2-1; 14 nucleotides align to TRBD2. J gave up 0 bases and V 2 bases, and 3 bases lay outside the gene matches. The CDR3 is made up of 18 amino acids. CDR1 is LGHNA, CDR2 YSLEER, per germline. The CDR3 DNA is TGCGCCAGCAGCCAAAGGACTAGCGGGGGGAGCTCCTACAATGAGCAGTTCTTC. As protein: CASSQRTSGGSSYNEQFF.

The rearrangement links TRBV5-1 to TRBJ1-3; D ambiguous. CDR1 is SGHRS, CDR2 YFSETQ, per germline. The V and J ends lost 3 bases and 0 bases respectively, with 7 bases between them. The CDR3 has 14 amino acids. The CDR3 reads CASSSGDSGNTIYF. CDR3 bases: TGCGCCAGCAGCTCAGGAGACTCTGGAAACACCATATATTTT.

V usage is TRBV25-1 and J usage is TRBJ1-4, with D possibly matching TRBD1 (5 bases). CDR3 size: 16 residues. Trimming removed 1 base at V and 7 bases at J, with 16 bases between. Per the germline V gene, CDR1 is MGHDK and CDR2 is SYGVNS. This CDR3 reads CASSESTGTRSEKLFF. In DNA form, the CDR3 reads TGTGCCAGCAGTGAATCTACCGGGACCCGCAGTGAAAAACTGTTTTTT.

This clone was seen more than once but under ten times. The chain links TRBV5-6 to TRBJ1-3, with D possibly being TRBD1 (5 bases). The germline CDR1 and CDR2 sequences are SGHDT and YYEEEE. V was trimmed by 0 bases and J by 3 bases, leaving 7 bases between them. This CDR3 has 14 amino acids. DNA for the CDR3: TGTGCCAGCAGCTTGGAGGGGTATGGAAACACCATATATTTT. Translation: CASSLEGYGNTIYF.

The rearrangement joins TRBV7-6 to TRBJ2-1; 9 positions match TRBD1. The ends lost 1 base at V and 6 bases at J; junction bases unmatched: 7. The germline gives CDR1 SGHVS, CDR2 FNYEAQ. The CDR3 extends over 16 amino acids. CDR3 bases: TGTGCCAGCAGCTTAGATGGGACAGGGATCGGCAATGAGCAGTTCTTC. As protein: CASSLDGTGIGNEQFF.

The V gene is TRBV2, the J gene TRBJ2-2, with 7 bases lining up with TRBD2. The V gene's germline CDR1 is SNHLY and CDR2 FYNNEI. CDR3 length: 14 residues. Trimming took 7 bases from V and 5 from J; bases not matched to a gene: 7. This CDR3 reads CASTRGSGTGELFF. The CDR3 DNA reads TGTGCCAGCACCCGCGGGAGCGGTACCGGGGAGCTGTTTTTT.

This clone was seen more than once but under ten times. The rearrangement joins TRBV7-2 to TRBJ1-2, with D maybe TRBD1 (5 bases). The CDR3 runs to 16 residues. V gave up 1 base and J gave up 2 bases, with 14 bases separating them. CDR1 SGHTA and CDR2 FQGNSA come from the germline V gene. The CDR3 is CASSLGGTHGNYGYTF. CDR3 coding DNA: TGTGCCAGCAGCTTAGGAGGGACCCACGGGAACTATGGCTACACCTTC.

CDR3 sequence (DNA): TGCAGCGTTGAACGAGACTACTACAATGAGCAGTTCTTC. Amino acids: CSVERDYYNEQFF. The V call is TRBV29-1, the J call TRBJ2-1; maybe TRBD2 (5 bases). V lost 2 bases, J lost 3 bases, and 8 bases lay in between. The CDR3 has 13 residues. In germline, CDR1 is SQVTM, CDR2 ANQGSEA.

V is TRBV4-2 and J is TRBJ2-7, with 10 bases fitting TRBD2. Germline V gene sequence: CDR1 LGHNA, CDR2 YNFKEQ. J lost 3 bases, V lost 6 bases, and 11 bases had no gene match. This CDR3 spans 16 amino acids. The CDR3 DNA follows: TGTGCCAGCAGGAGGGAGGGGCTAGCGGGGGTCTACGAGCAGTACTTC. The encoded protein is CASRREGLAGVYEQYF.

The table lists this clone with a few counts. The rearrangement joins TRBV9 to TRBJ2-7, with TRBD1 matching 7 bases. The CDR3 has 14 amino acids. Trimming took 0 bases from V and 2 from J; bases not matched to a gene: 2. From germline, CDR1 is SGDLS and CDR2 YYNGEE. The CDR3, as DNA: TGTGCCAGCAGCGTAGGACAGGGAACCTACGAGCAGTACTTC. As protein: CASSVGQGTYEQYF. Based on the CDR3 plus reference TRBV9 and TRBJ2-7, the full variable domain is DSGVTQTPKHLITATGQRVTLRCSPRSGDLSVYWYQQSLDQGLQFLIQYYNGEERAKGNILERFSAQQFPDLHSELNLSSLELGDSALYFCASSVGQGTYEQYFGPGTRLTVT.

The V and J genes are TRBV6-6 and TRBJ2-1, with 10 bases that match TRBD2. The CDR3 sequence is 14 residues long. The V gene end was trimmed by 3 bases and the J gene end by 7 bases; junction bases not matched to a gene: 3. Per the germline V gene, CDR1 is MNHNY and CDR2 is SVGAGI (reference sequence). The CDR3 sequence is CASSYETSGNEQFF. For the CDR3, the DNA is TGTGCCAGCAGTTATGAGACTAGCGGGAATGAGCAGTTCTTC.

This clone showed up just a few times. The chain employs TRBV30 and TRBJ2-2, with D perhaps matching TRBD2 (5 bases). Looked up from germline, CDR1 is GTSNPN and CDR2 is SVGIG (reference sequence). The V gene lost 4 bases and the J gene lost 6 bases, with 15 bases spanning the gap. This CDR3 contains 14 residues. The CDR3 DNA reads TGTGCCTGGAAACTGTTGAGGGAGTCCGGGGAGCTGTTTTTT. This codes for CAWKLLRESGELFF.

The chain joins TRBV30 to TRBJ1-1; the D gene is possibly TRBD1 (6 bases). The CDR3 runs to 13 residues. Deletions cut 3 bases from V and 4 bases from J, with 12 bases between. Germline CDR1 and CDR2: GTSNPN and SVGIG (reference sequence). Here the CDR3 reads CAWSRGRPTEAFF. DNA of the CDR3: TGTGCCTGGAGCAGGGGACGGCCCACTGAAGCTTTCTTT.

The chain employs TRBV5-6 and TRBJ1-2; D is ambiguous. CDR1 and CDR2 (germline): SGHDT, YYEEEE. This CDR3 is 15 amino acids long. V lost 3 bases and J 5 bases, leaving 17 bases between the germline ends. In nucleotides, the CDR3 is TGTGCCAGCAGCTCTACAGCGGGCAATCGATATGGCTACACCTTC. This translates into CASSSTAGNRYGYTF.

This clone was observed a handful of times. J is TRBJ2-1 and V is TRBV7-8; 9 bases fit TRBD2. The CDR3 has 15 amino acids. After removal of 5 bases from V and 6 bases from J, the junction contained 8 bases not matched to a gene. The germline gives CDR1 SGHVS, CDR2 FQNEAQ. The CDR3 DNA sequence: TGTGCCAGCAGCCCCGAGGCGGGGGGGCGCAATGAGCAGTTCTTC. It specifies CASSPEAGGRNEQFF.

V is TRBV11-2 and J is TRBJ1-5; D is undetermined. The germline V gene has CDR1 SGHAT and CDR2 FQNNGV. The CDR3 covers 13 residues. V dropped 5 bases and J dropped 6 bases, with 11 bases sitting between them. Here the CDR3 DNA reads TGTGCCAGCAGCCGCGCGGTGGGTCAGCCCCAGCATTTT. Translated, it gives CASSRAVGQPQHF. Looking up the rest from reference TRBV11-2 and TRBJ1-5 gives the full variable domain: EAGVAQSPRYKIIEKRQSVAFWCNPISGHATLYWYQQILGQGPKLLIQFQNNGVVDDSQLPKDRFSAERLKGVDSTLKIQPAKLEDSAVYLCASSRAVGQPQHFGDGTRLSIL.